A single sample is the source of the 20 T cell receptor beta chains below, sequenced in a study of shared clonotypes between healthy human individuals. Using immunoSEQ multiplex PCR, the repertoire was profiled, and TCRdb retains in-frame clones only, with some absent. The data show fewer than 400,000 clones, with approximately 79% seen just once and under 13% held by the top ten. The sequenced sample was memory CD4+ T cells sorted from blood. As for subset: CD45RA-negative fraction. These TCRs come from a young man in good health.

This sequence joins TRBV5-1 and TRBJ2-1, with D unresolved. V was cut by 0 bases and J by 0 bases, with 7 bases left in between. The CDR3 spans 15 residues. CDR1 is SGHRS and CDR2 is YFSETQ in the germline V gene. The CDR3 here is CASSLESLSYNEQFF. In nucleotides, the CDR3 is TGCGCCAGCAGCTTGGAATCCCTCTCCTACAATGAGCAGTTCTTC.

This sequence joins TRBV5-1 and TRBJ2-5, with D unclear. The CDR3 length is 11 residues. V was pared by 4 bases and J by 2 bases, with 3 bases between. Germline CDR1 SGHRS, CDR2 YFSETQ. The DNA for the CDR3 is TGCGCCAGCAGCGAACAAGAGACCCAGTACTTC. Protein product: CASSEQETQYF.

This chain uses TRBV6-4 with TRBJ2-3; 9 bases match TRBD2. The CDR3 sequence is 15 residues long. V was pared by 4 bases and J by 5 bases, with 7 bases of the junction left unmatched. Germline CDR1 and CDR2: MRHNA and SNTAGT. This chain's CDR3 is CASSVGVAGEDTQYF. The CDR3 DNA follows: TGTGCCAGCAGTGTGGGGGTAGCGGGAGAAGATACGCAGTATTTT.

The J gene is TRBJ2-3, the V gene TRBV7-8, with 11 bases lining up with TRBD2. With 5 bases clipped from V and 7 bases from J, the junction kept 8 bases outside the gene matches. The length of the CDR3 is 15 residues. Germline CDR1 is SGHVS and CDR2 is FQNEAQ. The chain's CDR3 is CASSTTSGDIHTQYF. CDR3 bases: TGTGCCAGCAGCACGACTAGCGGGGACATACATACGCAGTATTTT.

This clone was detected a few times. The chain employs TRBV7-9 and TRBJ2-1, with D possibly TRBD1 on 6 matching bases. The germline V gene encodes CDR1 SEHNR and CDR2 FQNEAQ (reference sequence). Trimming took off 1 base at V and 8 bases at J, with 24 bases between the two ends. This CDR3 region has 18 residues. In DNA form, the CDR3 reads TGTGCCAGCAGCTTAGATCAGGGGTTCGGTGGTCGGGATGATGAGCAGTTCTTC. Amino acids: CASSLDQGFGGRDDEQFF. The entire variable domain, with the rest obtained from reference TRBV7-9 and TRBJ2-1, is as follows: DTGVSQNPRHKITKRGQNVTFRCDPISEHNRLYWYRQTLGQGPEFLTYFQNEAQLEKSRLLSDRFSAERPKGSFSTLEIQRTEQGDSAMYLCASSLDQGFGGRDDEQFFGPGTRLTVL.

The chain is built from TRBV7-6 and TRBJ2-2; possibly TRBD1 for D (6 bases). Germline V gene sequence: CDR1 SGHVS, CDR2 FNYEAQ. CDR3 length equals 14 residues. V was clipped by 5 bases and J by 7 bases, with 14 bases between them. The CDR3 loop reads CASSIRQALGELFF. DNA of the CDR3: TGTGCCAGCAGCATCAGACAGGCACTCGGGGAGCTGTTTTTT.

This clone was observed once. This chain connects TRBV5-6 to TRBJ1-4, with D uncertain. V lost 2 bases and J lost 6, with 11 bases in between. In germline, CDR1 is SGHDT, CDR2 YYEEEE. CDR3 length equals 14 residues. The CDR3 loop is CASSFGVGDEKLFF. Here the CDR3 DNA reads TGTGCCAGCAGCTTTGGGGTCGGGGATGAAAAACTGTTTTTT. The variable domain in full, completed from reference TRBV5-6 and TRBJ1-4, reads DAGVTQSPTHLIKTRGQQVTLRCSPKSGHDTVSWYQQALGQGPQFIFQYYEEEERQRGNFPDRFSGHQFPNYSSELNVNALLLGDSALYLCASSFGVGDEKLFFGSGTQLSVL.

This clone has a count of ten or more. The rearrangement links TRBV7-8 to TRBJ1-2; no firm D call. V was shortened by 2 bases and J by 10 bases, with 14 bases between the two germline ends. The CDR3 extends over 13 amino acids. Germline V gives CDR1 SGHVS, CDR2 FQNEAQ. The DNA for the CDR3 is TGTGCCAGCAGCTTATTGGACGACGGAGTCTACACCTTC. This encodes CASSLLDDGVYTF. Combining the CDR3 with reference TRBV7-8 and TRBJ1-2 gives the whole variable domain GAGVSQSPRYKVAKRGQDVALRCDPISGHVSLFWYQQALGQGPEFLTYFQNEAQLDKSGLPSDRFFAERPEGSVSTLKIQRTQQEDSAVYLCASSLLDDGVYTFGSGTRLTVV.

This chain joins TRBV5-4 and TRBJ2-1, with TRBD2 identical over 12 bases. Germline values: CDR1 SGHNT, CDR2 YYREEE (reference sequence). CDR3 length equals 14 residues. With 5 bases clipped from V and 9 bases from J, the junction kept 6 bases outside the gene matches. Written as DNA, the CDR3 is TGTGCCAGCAGAGGGACTAGCGGGCAGGCTGAGCAGTTCTTC. It encodes CASRGTSGQAEQFF.

This clone was found a few times. The chain couples TRBV7-8 to TRBJ2-7; TRBD1 or TRBD2 may be the D gene (5 bases each). Trimming removed 3 bases at V and 1 base at J, with 19 bases between. The CDR3 totals 17 residues. Germline CDR1 reads SGHVS; CDR2 reads FQNEAQ. The CDR3 DNA sequence: TGTGCCAGCAGCTTCAGAGGGGTGGGGGTAGTATCCTACGAGCAGTACTTC. This codes for CASSFRGVGVVSYEQYF.

This clone showed up just a few times. The chain recombines TRBV19 with TRBJ2-2, with D possibly TRBD2 on 5 matching bases. The CDR3 is 13 residues long. The V and J ends lost 7 bases and 7 bases respectively, with 13 bases between them. CDR1 is LNHDA and CDR2 is SQIVND in the germline V gene (reference sequence). The CDR3 protein is CASTLGVIGELFF. CDR3 bases: TGTGCCAGTACCCTGGGAGTTATCGGGGAGCTGTTTTTT.

This chain joins TRBV29-1 and TRBJ1-1; maybe TRBD1 (5 bases). This CDR3 region has 14 residues. With 6 bases removed from V and 8 bases from J, the gap between germline ends came to 22 bases. From germline, CDR1 is SQVTM and CDR2 ANQGSEA. Here the CDR3 DNA reads TGCAGCGTCGATCAATGGGGCCCCGAGGGAGAAGCTTTCTTT. Amino acids: CSVDQWGPEGEAFF. The entire variable domain, with the rest obtained from reference TRBV29-1 and TRBJ1-1, is as follows: SAVISQKPSRDICQRGTSLTIQCQVDSQVTMMFWYRQQPGQSLTLIATANQGSEATYESGFVIDKFPISRPNLTFSTLTVSNMSPEDSSIYLCSVDQWGPEGEAFFGQGTRLTVV.

This clone was seen a single time. The gene calls are TRBV2 and TRBJ2-3; 11 nucleotides align to TRBD2. Germline loops: CDR1 SNHLY, CDR2 FYNNEI. This CDR3 is built from 16 residues. Losses at the gene ends were 6 bases for V and 6 bases for J; bases not matched to a gene: 11. DNA of the CDR3: TGTGCCAGCAGCCCCTTCACTAGCGGGAGCAGGGATACGCAGTATTTT. It codes for CASSPFTSGSRDTQYF.

The rearrangement links TRBV7-8 to TRBJ2-2; the match to TRBD2 covers 8 bases. The CDR3 has 15 residues. Germline V lookup: CDR1 SGHVS, CDR2 FQNEAQ. Trimming at V came to 4 bases and at J to 7 bases, leaving 8 bases not matched to a gene. This CDR3 reads CASSYERERGGELFF. The CDR3 DNA reads as TGTGCCAGCAGCTACGAGCGGGAGCGGGGCGGGGAGCTGTTTTTT.

The chain links TRBV5-1 to TRBJ1-1; D perhaps matches TRBD1 (5 bases). The CDR3 spans 16 residues. V lost 4 bases, J lost 6 bases, and 22 bases lay in between. The germline V gene has CDR1 SGHRS and CDR2 YFSETQ. The DNA of the CDR3 is TGCGCCAGCAGCATCGGGACTTTGGCCCCCCGCTCTGAAGCTTTCTTT. It yields the protein CASSIGTLAPRSEAFF.

The chain recombines TRBV5-5 with TRBJ2-2; 10 positions agree with TRBD2. Germline lookup yields CDR1 SGHKS and CDR2 YYEKEE (reference sequence). Trimming took 0 bases from V and 1 from J; bases not matched to a gene: 0. There are 16 residues in the CDR3. This CDR3 is CASSLGLAGNTGELFF. The CDR3 nucleotides read TGTGCCAGCAGCTTGGGACTAGCGGGGAACACCGGGGAGCTGTTTTTT. Full variable domain (missing parts from reference TRBV5-5 and TRBJ2-2): DAGVTQSPTHLIKTRGQQVTLRCSPISGHKSVSWYQQVLGQGPQFIFQYYEKEERGRGNFPDRFSARQFPNYSSELNVNALLLGDSALYLCASSLGLAGNTGELFFGEGSRLTVL.

The rearrangement links TRBV4-3 to TRBJ2-1, with 9 bases aligning to TRBD2. After removal of 4 bases from V and 0 bases from J, the junction contained 7 bases not matched to a gene. This CDR3 contains 17 residues. Germline V gene lookup returns CDR1 LGHNA and CDR2 YSLEER. CDR3 sequence reads: CASSPVAGDPSYNEQFF. DNA of the CDR3: TGCGCCAGCAGCCCGGTAGCGGGAGACCCCTCCTACAATGAGCAGTTCTTC.

The chain carries TRBV5-1 and TRBJ2-5; D could derive from TRBD1 or TRBD2 (5 bases each). The CDR3 contains 16 residues. V lost 0 bases and J lost 1, with 13 bases in between. CDR1 and CDR2 from the germline V gene are SGHRS and YFSETQ. The CDR3 protein is CASSLGGTPRQETQYF. DNA for the CDR3: TGCGCCAGCAGCTTGGGGGGGACGCCCCGCCAAGAGACCCAGTACTTC.

This clone was detected once. The rearrangement joins TRBV13 to TRBJ2-7, with 10 nucleotides matching TRBD1. This CDR3 spans 15 amino acids. The V gene's germline CDR1 is PRHDT and CDR2 FYEKMQ (reference sequence). J gave up 3 bases and V 5 bases, and 7 bases lay outside the gene matches. DNA of the CDR3: TGTGCCAGCAGCATGACAGGGGGCCCCCTCTACGAGCAGTACTTC. It specifies CASSMTGGPLYEQYF.

CDR3: CASSGQGANTGELFF. CDR3 nucleotides: TGCGCCAGCAGTGGACAGGGGGCGAACACCGGGGAGCTGTTTTTT. The chain combines TRBV10-1 with TRBJ2-2; 9 bases fit TRBD1. Germline V lookup: CDR1 WNHNN, CDR2 SYGVQD (reference sequence). V was pared by 4 bases and J by 0 bases, with 0 bases of the junction left unmatched. This CDR3 has 15 residues.